The T cell receptor beta chain under discussion was sequenced for a study of cytomegalovirus exposure and HLA in healthy donors. CDR1 and CDR2 (germline): SGHNT, YENEEA. The CDR3 spans 14 residues. V dropped 5 bases and J dropped 8; count of bases not matched to a gene: 8. It was with 60 Vbeta and 13 Jbeta primers that the PCR ran. Sequencing was performed with immunoSEQ multiplex PCR; in TCRdb, only in-frame clones are kept and a portion is missing. This table lists 200,000 or so clones. The receptor was derived from a boy between 10 and 17 years old in good health and CMV-seronegative. The chain recombines TRBV11-3 with TRBJ2-1, with 8 bases fitting TRBD2. Sequenced material: PBMCs. The CDR3, as DNA: TGTGCCAGCAGCCTGGGACTAGATGGCGATGAGCAGTTCTTC. This translates into CASSLGLDGDEQFF. Drawing the rest from reference TRBV11-3 and TRBJ2-1, the complete variable domain is EAGVVQSPRYKIIEKKQPVAFWCNPISGHNTLYWYLQNLGQGPELLIRYENEEAVDDSQLPKDRFSAERLKGVDSTLKIQPAELGDSAVYLCASSLGLDGDEQFFGPGTRLTVL.